Listed here are 9 T cell receptor beta chains from one sample, sequenced in a study of shared clonotypes between healthy human individuals (dated by TCRdb to about 2020). Library method: the immunoSEQ multiplex PCR assay. The clones in this table, taken by TCRdb from immuneACCESS, are in-frame only. Not every clone is retained; where verified, under half of the shortfall comes from an unresolved V gene, and the cause of the rest is unknown. The sample table lists about 1.1 million clones, 75% to 85% of them with a count of one. The top ten clonotypes cover around 0.61% of the sample. The sample was memory CD4+ T cells from PBMCs. In light of the paper, this sample's cell subset or site label describes: CD45RA-negative fraction. The receptors shown here come from a man younger than 30 in good health. Some clones in this sample may be carry-over from other donors' samples.

The chain uses TRBV7-3 and TRBJ2-2; possibly TRBD2 for D (6 bases). Trimming cost V 2 bases and J 6 bases, with 13 bases left between them. The CDR3 is 15 amino acids. The germline V gene has CDR1 SGHTA and CDR2 FQGTGA. This chain's CDR3 is CASSLAGRRAGELFF. DNA of the CDR3: TGTGCCAGCAGCTTAGCAGGAAGGAGGGCCGGGGAGCTGTTTTTT.

The rearrangement joins TRBV28 to TRBJ2-3, with a possible D match to TRBD1 (6 bases). The CDR3 loop spans 14 amino acids. Trimming removed 2 bases from V and 7 bases from J, with 13 bases in between. Germline CDR1 and CDR2: MDHEN and SYDVKM. The CDR3 sequence: CASSLPRQAYTQYF. For the CDR3, the DNA is TGTGCCAGCAGTTTACCCCGACAGGCTTATACGCAGTATTTT.

Worth noting for this clone: Other DNA sequences from this sample encode an identical CDR3 as well. The chain uses TRBV28 and TRBJ1-2; D uncertain. Trimming stripped 7 bases from V and 0 bases from J, with 15 bases between. CDR1 is MDHEN, CDR2 SYDVKM, per germline. CDR3 size: 15 residues. The CDR3 nucleotides read TGTGCCAGCAAGGCCAATGGTAACGCTAACTATGGCTACACCTTC. Its protein is CASKANGNANYGYTF.

As DNA, the CDR3 is TGCGCCAGCAGCCCCGGTGGGGCCGGTAGCACTGAAGCTTTCTTT. It specifies CASSPGGAGSTEAFF. The genes are TRBV5-1 and TRBJ1-1; D is possibly TRBD1 (5 bases). The V end was cut by 4 bases, the J end by 4 bases, with 17 bases between. There are 15 residues in the CDR3. Germline loops: CDR1 SGHRS, CDR2 YFSETQ.

The chain recombines TRBV19 with TRBJ2-6, with 11 bases identical to TRBD1. The CDR3 is made up of 18 amino acids. The germline gives CDR1 LNHDA, CDR2 SQIVND (reference sequence). With 5 bases clipped from V and 0 bases from J, the junction kept 6 bases outside the gene matches. CDR3 amino acids: CASSARTGGGSGANVLTF. The CDR3 coding sequence is TGTGCCAGTAGTGCCCGGACAGGGGGCGGCTCTGGGGCCAACGTCCTGACTTTC.

This clone was counted only a few times. The genes are TRBV25-1 and TRBJ1-3, with D uncertain. V was clipped by 4 bases and J by 0 bases, with 13 bases between them. The CDR3 has 16 residues. CDR1 MGHDK and CDR2 SYGVNS come from the germline V gene. The CDR3 protein is CASSAPGRTSGNTIYF. CDR3 nucleotide sequence: TGTGCCAGCAGTGCTCCAGGACGGACCTCTGGAAACACCATATATTTT.

V gene TRBV7-2 combines with J gene TRBJ2-5; D gene uncertain. This CDR3 is 12 amino acids long. Germline lookup yields CDR1 SGHTA and CDR2 FQGNSA. Trimming shortened V by 2 bases and J by 5 bases, and 6 bases separated the two germline ends. Here the CDR3 reads CASSLLVETQYF. CDR3 coding DNA: TGTGCCAGCAGCTTACTGGTGGAGACCCAGTACTTC.

The V gene is TRBV12-5, the J gene TRBJ1-5; D remains ambiguous. V dropped 4 bases and J dropped 3 bases, with 4 bases sitting between them. Germline CDR1 is LGHNT and CDR2 is FRNRAP. The CDR3 sequence is 12 residues long. The CDR3 nucleotides are TGTGCTAGTGGTTCGCACAATCAGCCCCAGCATTTT. Amino acids: CASGSHNQPQHF.

The CDR3 bases are TGTGCCAGCAGTTTAGGGGGTGGAATGAACTATGGCTACACCTTC. This codes for CASSLGGGMNYGYTF. This chain uses TRBV27 with TRBJ1-2; TRBD1 might be the D (5 bases). The CDR3 sequence is 15 residues long. Germline CDR1 is MNHEY and CDR2 is SMNVEV (reference sequence). Deletions cut 2 bases from V and 2 bases from J, with 12 bases between.